This T cell receptor beta chain emerged from a study of response to subunit inactivated influenza vaccine. TCRdb reprocessed the RT-PCR reads with MiXCR, giving one entry per CDR3 protein. The profile shows 450,000 to 600,000 distinct CDR3 sequences, approximately 7.3% of them singletons. Findings and caveats of the study: Authors suggested seasonal influenza vaccinations each recruit few new T cells.

The CDR3 sequence is 17 residues long. The germline gives CDR1 SGHRS, CDR2 YFSETQ. V lost 0 bases and J 5 bases, leaving 17 bases between the germline ends. Comments on this clonotype: Antigen unknown.

The clonotype originates from a man between 50 and 75 years old who received an inactivated influenza vaccine. The sequences come from PBMCs from blood, collected approximately 25 months after vaccination. The chain combines TRBV5-1 with TRBJ2-2; D is unclear. The CDR3 bases are TGCGCCAGCAGCTTGGTTCCTCTAGGGCGTGGAACCGGGGAGCTGTTTTTT. Residues: CASSLVPLGRGTGELFF.